This T cell receptor beta chain is drawn from a study of cytomegalovirus exposure and HLA in healthy donors (dated by TCRdb to between 2016 and 2019). Study-wide context: In an earlier analysis of fewer than 750 of the donors, approximately 300 Gb of sequence data and 117 million unique TCR beta sequences from about 190 million T cells were reported. An early release covering 550 to 650 HLA-typed donors comprised roughly 300 gigabases of sequencing data and around 80 million unique TCR sequences. The genetic ancestry cluster associated with self-reported Caucasian donors included over 65% of the roughly 360 genotyped donors. The study was designed to test whether signatures of past pathogen exposure could be identified by cataloging public T cell receptors. Using immunosequencing, the study profiled T cell repertoires from about 620 subjects and related those repertoires to cytomegalovirus serostatus. Along with the roughly 700-subject first cohort, a separate validation cohort of 120 different subjects was used. High-throughput TCR immunosequencing, statistical association of individual TCRs with disease status, and machine learning were combined to predict cytomegalovirus infection status. A later analysis re-examined previously published TCR beta repertoires from about 700 donors and added high-resolution HLA genotyping to investigate patterns of TCR occurrence. Rather than using new phenotypic data, the later analysis identified candidate immune exposures from TCR beta sequences and from how often those sequences occurred across donors. An earlier analysis of 587 of the donors applied high-throughput TCR beta sequencing to assess whether each TCR beta V gene segment acted as functional or pseudogenic. Alongside the repertoire data, information on donor age, sex, ethnicity and CMV serostatus was compiled. A later genetic analysis used genome-wide SNP genotypes for about three fifths of the 666 donors, treating that subset as a discovery cohort. Every discovery cohort repertoire had been produced on one sequencing platform. Both class I and class II loci were covered by HLA typing, at four-digit resolution. Typing coverage varied by locus: about 620-630 donors for A, B, C, DRB1 and DQB1; roughly 510 for DQA1; about 570 for DPA1; 450 to 480 for DPB1. Five DR-DQ haplotypes were handled as single units for association and clustering, since linkage in the cohort was strong. Among some 400 genotyped donors of the cohort, an average of roughly 230,000 unique TCR beta nucleotide sequences was sequenced per donor, of which about 18% were non-productive. Paper-wide results and their limitations: According to a later analysis, most CMV-associated TCR beta chains appeared to be HLA-restricted, and the HLA associations seemed to be driven largely by CMV exposure. In vitro tests confirmed that three of the cytomegalovirus-associated TCR beta chains recognize cytomegalovirus antigens. It was suggested by the authors that the approach could potentially be generalized to other disease states and immunological phenotypes. Because counts were too low, some 16 rarely observed V segments, including chromosome 9 orphons, were excluded from the earlier analysis of several hundred of the donors. Cytomegalovirus status was reported to be diagnosed by the classifier with high specificity and sensitivity in both the original and validation cohorts. Most TCR sequences were seen in very few donors, while some public TCRs were found in many individuals. A total of 150 or so TCR beta chains were listed by the study as associated with cytomegalovirus. For the cohort, immune exposure information was limited to CMV serostatus. This cohort had only TCR beta chains sequenced, and the lack of alpha or paired-chain data limited which features could be detected. According to a later genetic analysis, donors in an Asian-associated ancestry cluster had fewer N-insertions in productive TCRs than the approximately 610-donor mean. A later analysis found that TCR association rates varied across HLA loci, with DRB1 alleles showing the most associated TCRs and HLA-C alleles the fewest. A cluster of highly shared sequence variants was judged likely to be a technical artifact of the sequencing pipeline. HLA typing was unavailable for some donors at each locus, so association tests used only the typed subset. Linkage disequilibrium might explain the correlated functional status among segregating V segments, but an unknown experimental factor could not be excluded. V-gene and J-gene trimming of TCR beta chains was associated with a missense DCLRE1C variant in a later genetic analysis, and the association was replicated in an independent cohort. The presence/absence analyses assumed that sequencing depth was roughly uniform across donors, and that assumption may not be true. A further reported finding was that TCR beta sequences accurately predicted the HLA-A and HLA-B alleles for most subjects in the first cohort. At a false discovery rate of 0.05, a later analysis linked 16,951 TCR beta sequences to specific HLA alleles. A later analysis reported that several top co-occurrence clusters appeared linked to parvovirus B19, influenza, CMV and Epstein-Barr virus. In an earlier analysis of several hundred of the donors, most TCR beta V segments were observed in productive rearrangements about 90% or about 30% of the time, broadly matching IMGT annotations. When HLA alleles, especially DR and DQ, strongly co-occurred, TCR associations were difficult to assign to individual alleles. In a later analysis, HLA-associated TCR beta chains were found to be more clonally expanded and to have lower generation probabilities than equally common non-associated chains. The 87-base-pair reads could not distinguish some IMGT-functional V segments, including TRBV6-2 and TRBV6-3, so those segments were excluded.

Of note for this clone: Its binding antigen is unknown.

The cohort consisted of some 730 healthy bone marrow donors. Cohort members were all nominally healthy when sampled, although unrecorded immune exposures were likely present. The donor tested CMV seropositive, placing the donor among the 290 or so seropositive members of the cohort. A peripheral blood sample was collected from each donor, and TCR beta sequencing was performed on peripheral blood mononuclear cells. The Qiagen DNeasy Blood Extraction Kit was used to extract genomic DNA from the blood cell samples. Receptor libraries were prepared by the immunoSEQ multiplex PCR assay. For the multiplex PCR, a mixture combining 60 forward primers for TCR Vbeta segments and 13 reverse primers for TCR Jbeta segments was used. The CDR3 region of rearranged TCR beta genes was amplified from genomic DNA by a multiplex PCR assay. Amplified TCR beta libraries were sequenced as 87-base-pair reads on the Illumina HiSeq System. The authors processed their data as follows. Across the 670 or so repertoires, a later analysis counted tens of millions of unique TCR beta chains, 9 million to 14 million of which were shared by at least two donors. Raw reads were error-corrected and collapsed into unique sequences with a nearest-neighbor algorithm that merged closely related sequences to remove PCR and sequencing errors. Alignment of CDR3 sequences to IMGT reference sequences was used to assign V, D and J gene segments. Each retained sequence needed at least a six-nucleotide match to both a V gene segment and a J gene segment. A rearrangement counted as productive if the CDR3 had no stop codons and remained in frame with V and J, and every other rearrangement counted as non-productive. CDR3 was defined by IMGT convention, running from the second conserved V-encoded cysteine to the conserved J-encoded phenylalanine. The earlier analysis of approximately 500 of the donors excluded sequences that lacked an unambiguous match to a single V gene segment. In an earlier analysis of 587 of the donors, V segments were called functional above 56.7% productive rearrangements and were called segregating when the between-donor standard deviation exceeded 5%. To diagnose cytomegalovirus status from the catalog of TCR beta chain sequences, a statistical classification framework was built. In a later analysis, TCR nucleotide sequences were compared against IMGT/GENE-DB human TR gene sequences so that V and J genes could be assigned. The TCRdist pipeline was used in a later analysis to assign CDR3 sequences and most-parsimonious VDJ recombination scenarios. In a later analysis, each TCR beta chain was defined by its CDR3 amino acid sequence together with its V-gene family, and reads without a unique V-gene family were excluded. A later analysis removed 550 to 650 highly shared, low-generation-probability nucleotide sequences to deal with suspected cross-contamination and a sequencing artifact. A later analysis calculated a clonal expansion index for each public chain from normalized within-repertoire ranks of inferred template counts. Generation probabilities in a later analysis came from a VDJ recombination model fitted to out-of-frame rearrangements, and those results were checked against IGoR. Hypergeometric tests were used in a later analysis to score TCR-TCR, TCR-HLA and TCR-CMV co-occurrence, with a repertoire-size bias correction applied to the TCR pairs. To estimate false discovery rates, a later analysis permuted the HLA or CMV assignments 20 times. In a later analysis, co-occurring TCRs were grouped using DBSCAN, with TCRdist sequence similarity added in when clustering inside HLA-allele-positive subsets. For co-occurrence clustering, repertoires with fewer than 30,000 or more than 120,000 public chains were excluded, along with roughly 5 repertoires with anomalous nucleotide sharing. TCRdb's version of the immuneACCESS table is confined to in-frame rearrangements and falls short of the full clone set. An unresolved V gene accounts for under half of the shortfall where checked; the remainder is of unknown origin. From that table come the V and J calls and clone size; the DNA was used to work out D and trimming. The table of this sample itemizes approximately 34,000 clones. The ten largest make up under 2% of the sample.

The CDR3 sequence holds 14 residues, the cysteine and phenylalanine included. Here the CDR3 DNA is all that survives: 42 bases in frame from base 1. Taken from the germline V gene, the CDR1 and CDR2 loops are MNHEY and SVGAGI. A distance of 14 bases separates the germline ends of V and J, which lose 6 bases and 3 bases respectively. Specimen: PBMCs. The chain is made from TRBV6-5 and TRBJ2-5; a tentative D match to TRBD2 spans 5 bases. The clonotype comes from a woman aged 40 to 50 in good health and CMV-seropositive. The CDR3 region: CASSRPGLKETQYF. The nucleotide sequence is given as TGTGCCAGCAGCCGGCCCGGACTTAAAGAGACCCAGTACTTC.